This T cell receptor (beta chain) came from a study of read filtering for tumor transcriptome and immune sequencing. Overall study context: TCR-mapped reads were about 3.5 to 11 million with IR-seq versus roughly 85 to 1,300 with RNA-seq.

Trimming stripped 5 bases from V and 8 bases from J, with 6 bases between. The length of the CDR3 is 11 residues. CDR1 KGHDR and CDR2 SFDVKD come from the germline V gene. This library used 300 to 450 ng RNA and molecular barcoded adaptors spanning alpha/delta and beta/gamma chains. TCRdb re-called the reads through MiXCR, storing one row per CDR3 protein. The table records some 130,000 distinct CDR3 sequences, less than 15% of them present only once. General study results and limits: Correlation between methods rose after single-read clonotypes were removed.

This clonotype was seen repeatedly, ten times or more. Its specificity is not known. This receptor was taken from a donor at least 40 years old with multiple myeloma. Material for sequencing was a population of CD138-negative cells sorted from bone marrow. This chain connects TRBV24-1 to TRBJ2-1; no clear D. The CDR3 loop is CATSVNHEQFF. CDR3 nucleotides: TGTGCCACCAGTGTAAACCATGAGCAGTTCTTC.